This T cell receptor (beta chain) is drawn from a study of T cell clusters in autoimmune cytopenias. Regarding the study as a whole: Active autoimmune hepatitis patients had almost three-fold fewer exclusive TRB clusters than healthy donors. TRB repertoire shifts in secondary cytopenia and chronic lymphocytic leukemia mostly reflected lymphoma, not autoimmunity.

The CDR3 consists of 16 residues. Looked up from germline, CDR1 is MNHEY and CDR2 is SVGEGT. As regards this clonotype: Its specificity is unknown.

Multiplex touch-down PCR amplified TRB using TRB-A and TRB-B pools in one tube. Each CDR3 protein gets one entry in TCRdb, which reprocessed the multiplex PCR reads and gives no DNA. With 7,700 or so distinct CDR3 sequences in the sample, the ten largest clones hold 5.4%. Each sample's input was approximately 270 ng genomic DNA, 35,000 to 40,000 genome equivalents. Material: peripheral blood. This receptor was identified in a human donor with an autoimmune cytopenia or autoimmune hepatitis (not recorded which). The chain has TRBV6-2 or TRBV6-3 and TRBJ2-3; no DNA is available, so the TRBD2 call from TCRdb remains unchecked. The CDR3 region is CASSRGTSPGRDTQYF.